The rows below give T cell receptor beta chains drawn from one sample of a study of T cell repertoires in cytomegalovirus infection. Their specific antigens are unknown. From the reads, TCRdb called clonotypes with MiXCR, one entry per CDR3 protein. The sample shows about 890,000 distinct CDR3 sequences, roughly 30% of them seen only once. Sequences were derived from cultured CD8+ T cells from PBMCs, sampled from culture after CMV antigen stimulation. The receptor set was obtained from a human donor in good health (CMV status not recorded). Some clones in this sample may be carry-over from other donors' samples. Each CDR3 is given with its conserved first and last residue. A D gene is named only where the DNA matches it firmly. For some rows the clone size is stated as once, few or many, or as a class when expanded; others skip it.

TRBJ1-5 | TRBV7-9 | NA | once | TGTGCCAGCAGCTCCGTGGACACTGGCAATCAGCCCCAGCATTTT | CASSSVDTGNQPQHF
TRBJ1-1 | TRBV14 | NA | few | TGTGCCAGCAGCCAAGATGATTTCGGGTCTGAAGCTTTCTTT | CASSQDDFGSEAFF
TRBJ2-2 | TRBV7-2 | TRBD2 | NA | TGTGCCAGCAGCCCGGGACTAGCGGGGGCCATGGCCGGGGAGCTGTTTTTT | CASSPGLAGAMAGELFF
TRBJ1-5 | TRBV7-2 | NA | few | TGTGCCAGCAGCTTAACAGGGCCCAGCAATCAGCCCCAGCATTTT | CASSLTGPSNQPQHF
TRBJ2-3 | TRBV5-1 | TRBD1 | few | TGCGCCAGCATCACGGGCACGGACAGGGGATTTGCAACAGATACGCAGTATTTT | CASITGTDRGFATDTQYF
TRBJ2-2 | TRBV12-3/TRBV12-4 | TRBD1 | NA | TGTGCCAGCAGCCGGGACAGGGCTATCGAGCTGTTTTTT | CASSRDRAIELFF
TRBJ2-3 | TRBV7-2 | NA | many | TGTGCCAGCCCTAACAGGGTTAGCGGAGCCCGCACAGATACGCAGTATTTT | CASPNRVSGARTDTQYF
TRBJ2-7 | TRBV10-3 | TRBD1 | few | TGTGCCATCAGTGGGGCGGACAGGGGAATCTACGAGCAGTACTTC | CAISGADRGIYEQYF
TRBJ2-7 | TRBV19 | NA | NA | TGTGCCAGTAGTGCCGGGACAAACTACGGCTACGAGCAGTACTTC | CASSAGTNYGYEQYF
TRBJ2-1 | TRBV3-1 | TRBD1 | few | TGTGCCAGCAGCCAATCAGGGACAGAGCGTTACAATGAGCAGTTCTTC | CASSQSGTERYNEQFF
TRBJ2-3 | TRBV7-9 | NA | NA | TGTGCCAGCCTGGGGCTAGCCCTTAGCACAGATACGCAGTATTTT | CASLGLALSTDTQYF
TRBJ2-5 | TRBV7-6 | TRBD2 | many | TGTGCCAGCAGCCCAACCTGGGGGGGACAAGAGACCCAGTACTTC | CASSPTWGGQETQYF
TRBJ1-4 | TRBV7-9 | NA | NA | TGTGCCAGCAGCTTATCGGAGGAAACCTTGATGTCTAATGAAAAACTGTTTTTT | CASSLSEETLMSNEKLFF
TRBJ2-1 | TRBV7-9 | TRBD1 | many | TGTGCCAGCAGCCATGACAGGGGCGGTGAGCAGTTCTTC | CASSHDRGGEQFF
TRBJ2-5 | TRBV15 | NA | few | TGTGCCACCAGCAGAGATCCAGCGAGCCAGGACCAAGAGACCCAGTACTTC | CATSRDPASQDQETQYF
TRBJ1-2 | TRBV7-2 | NA | many | TGTGCCAGCACGGGAGGAAGCTACACCTTC | CASTGGSYTF
TRBJ1-1 | TRBV6-6 | NA | few | TGTGCCAGCAGTGTGGGGGGGGTCGCTGAAGCTTTCTTT | CASSVGGVAEAFF
TRBJ1-6 | TRBV27 | NA | NA | TGTGCCAGCAGTTTATCCCCACGATCATATTATAATTCACCCCTCCACTTT | CASSLSPRSYYNSPLHF
TRBJ1-5 | TRBV27 | NA | NA | TGTGCCAGCAGTTTAAGATGGGGTTCTAGCAATCAGCCCCAGCATTTT | CASSLRWGSSNQPQHF
TRBJ2-7 | TRBV27 | NA | few | TGTGCCAGCAGCCTCAGGGGTCTTATGAACTACGAGCAGTACTTC | CASSLRGLMNYEQYF
TRBJ2-3 | TRBV27 | NA | few | TGTGCCAGCAGTCCCTCCCGTCAGACAGATACGCAGTATTTT | CASSPSRQTDTQYF
TRBJ1-5 | TRBV7-6 | NA | NA | TGTGCTAGCAGCCTACCGGGACACCTTAGCAATCAGCCCCAGCATTTT | CASSLPGHLSNQPQHF
TRBJ2-1 | TRBV6-5 | TRBD2 | few | TGTGCCAGCAAAGGCGGGGGGGCGCGCTACAATGAGCAGTTCTTC | CASKGGGARYNEQFF
TRBJ2-1 | TRBV11-3 | NA | NA | TGTGCCAGCAGCCCAAGGCGGACACAGGCCTACAATGAGCAGTTCTTC | CASSPRRTQAYNEQFF
TRBJ1-1 | TRBV19 | NA | many | TGTGCCAGTAGTATCTTGGCAGTGCTGAACACTGAAGCTTTCTTT | CASSILAVLNTEAFF
TRBJ2-1 | TRBV6-5 | TRBD2 | few | TGTGCCAGCAGGGCTACTAGCGGGGGATACAATGAGCAGTTCTTC | CASRATSGGYNEQFF
TRBJ2-5 | TRBV18 | NA | NA | TGTGCCAGCTCACCAAATAGTATAGCAGCTAAAGAGACCCAGTACTTC | CASSPNSIAAKETQYF
TRBJ2-5 | TRBV6-5 | NA | few | TGTGCCAGCAGTCCCCATTTTGGGGGCGGGGGAAGAGAGACCCAGTACTTC | CASSPHFGGGGRETQYF
TRBJ1-1 | TRBV20-1 | TRBD1 | NA | TGCAGTGCTAGAGAGTTCGACAGGGGGCGAGTTTATCGGAACACTGAAGCTTTCTTT | CSAREFDRGRVYRNTEAFF
TRBJ2-5 | TRBV6-6 | TRBD2 | few | TGTGCCAGCAGTTACAAAGGACTAGCGGGGATCCAAGAGACCCAGTACTTC | CASSYKGLAGIQETQYF
TRBJ1-5 | TRBV28 | NA | NA | TGTGCCAGCAGTTTAGATTCGGGGGTTGAGCCCCAGCATTTT | CASSLDSGVEPQHF
TRBJ1-6 | TRBV9 | NA | few | TGTGCCAGCAGCGTAGGACCGGGAGGGGCTTTGGACTATAATTCACCCCTCCACTTT | CASSVGPGGALDYNSPLHF
TRBJ2-2 | TRBV10-3 | NA | few | TGTGCCATCAGGGTCGATGGGAACGGGGAGCTGTTTTTT | CAIRVDGNGELFF
TRBJ2-1 | TRBV20-1 | NA | NA | TGCAGTGCTAGAGCACAGCGGGGACACGGCTACAATGAGCAGTTCTTC | CSARAQRGHGYNEQFF
TRBJ1-6 | TRBV14 | NA | few | TGTGCCAGCAGCCAAGAGACCGGGGCCCTCCACTTT | CASSQETGALHF
TRBJ2-7 | TRBV5-1 | NA | few | TGCGCCAGCAGCTTGGAAGGGGCAGGGTCCTACGAGCAGTACTTC | CASSLEGAGSYEQYF